The rows below give T cell receptor beta chains drawn from one sample of a study of T cell clones after liver transplantation. Clones were sequenced by immunoSEQ multiplex PCR, and TCRdb holds only the in-frame ones, with some missing. Here the sample spans under 90,000 clones, 80% being singletons. Sequencing used CD4+ T cells from blood, obtained before liver transplant. The origin of the receptors is a human donor who received a liver transplant. Both conserved end residues are part of each CDR3. A D gene is named only where the DNA matches it firmly. Size is stated for part of the rows, as once, few or many counts, or as a class when the clone is expanded.

v_call	d_call	j_call	clone_size	cdr3_aa	cdr3_nt
TRBV16	TRBD1	TRBJ2-7	-	CASSQSYGTGIEQYF	TGTGCCAGCAGCCAATCTTACGGGACAGGGATCGAGCAGTACTTC
TRBV2	TRBD1	TRBJ1-5	-	CASSERQGAPQPQHF	TGTGCCAGCAGTGAAAGACAGGGGGCGCCTCAGCCCCAGCATTTT
TRBV5-1	-	TRBJ1-2	-	CASSSGTYYGYTF	TGCGCCAGCAGCTCCGGGACGTACTATGGCTACACCTTC
TRBV2	-	TRBJ2-1	-	CASSSTDWVGSYNEQFF	TGTGCCAGCAGTTCTACGGACTGGGTGGGCTCCTACAATGAGCAGTTCTTC
TRBV7-9	-	TRBJ2-1	-	CASTSQGDNEQFF	TGTGCCAGCACCTCACAAGGAGACAATGAGCAGTTCTTC
TRBV5-1	TRBD1	TRBJ2-3	-	CASSLAPGQGRNTQYF	TGCGCCAGCAGCTTAGCTCCGGGACAGGGGAGAAATACGCAGTATTTT
TRBV19	-	TRBJ1-5	few	CASSTGSPYSNQPQHF	TGTGCCAGTAGTACAGGGTCCCCTTATAGCAATCAGCCCCAGCATTTT
TRBV28	-	TRBJ2-7	-	CASSLNGSIVHEQYF	TGTGCCAGCAGTTTAAACGGGAGTATCGTCCACGAGCAGTACTTC
TRBV5-6	-	TRBJ1-5	-	CASSLRGAYSNQPQHF	TGTGCCAGCAGCTTACGAGGGGCTTATAGCAATCAGCCCCAGCATTTT
TRBV5-6	-	TRBJ2-7	few	CASSLAGGDRSYEQYF	TGTGCCAGCAGCTTGGCCGGGGGGGACAGGTCCTACGAGCAGTACTTC
TRBV9	-	TRBJ2-1	-	CASSVAGGTRGDEQFF	TGTGCCAGCAGCGTAGCTGGGGGGACTCGGGGCGATGAGCAGTTCTTC
TRBV19	TRBD2	TRBJ2-2	-	CASSIGGSGRMTGELFF	TGTGCCAGTAGTATAGGGGGGAGCGGGAGGATGACCGGGGAGCTGTTTTTT
TRBV28	-	TRBJ1-1	-	CASSLQVITAEAFF	TGTGCCAGCAGTCTCCAGGTAATTACAGCTGAAGCTTTCTTT
TRBV28	TRBD1	TRBJ1-3	few	CASSLRYRGGSGNTIYF	TGTGCCAGCAGTTTAAGATACAGGGGAGGCTCTGGAAACACCATATATTTT
TRBV5-1	-	TRBJ2-1	few	CASSFGTEDNEQFF	TGCGCCAGCAGCTTTGGGACGGAGGACAATGAGCAGTTCTTC
TRBV6-6	TRBD1	TRBJ1-5	-	CASSSRTGSYQPQHF	TGTGCCAGCAGTTCCCGGACAGGGTCGTATCAGCCCCAGCATTTT
TRBV19	-	TRBJ2-1	-	CASSTLRNEQFF	TGTGCCAGTAGTACCCTCCGCAATGAGCAGTTCTTC
TRBV7-9	-	TRBJ2-1	-	CASSLGGEQFF	TGTGCCAGCAGCTTAGGAGGGGAGCAGTTCTTC
TRBV10-2	-	TRBJ1-3	-	CASSEIQGRNTIYF	TGCGCCAGCAGTGAGATCCAGGGGAGAAACACCATATATTTT
TRBV9	-	TRBJ2-1	-	CASSPASPQGNEQFF	TGTGCCAGCAGCCCCGCTTCCCCCCAGGGCAATGAGCAGTTCTTC
TRBV28	-	TRBJ2-7	-	CASSLTGPSGEQYF	TGTGCCAGCAGTCTGACCGGGCCCTCGGGGGAGCAGTACTTC
TRBV29-1	-	TRBJ2-5	-	CSVERGAETQYF	TGCAGCGTTGAACGGGGAGCAGAGACCCAGTACTTC
TRBV27	-	TRBJ2-3	-	CASSMEGAWVGTQSDTQYF	TGTGCCAGCAGTATGGAGGGGGCGTGGGTCGGGACACAATCGGATACGCAGTATTTT
TRBV28	-	TRBJ1-1	-	CASTLSGAVAEAFF	TGTGCCAGCACTTTATCAGGGGCTGTAGCCGAAGCTTTCTTT
TRBV2	-	TRBJ1-1	-	CASSGKVNTEAFF	TGTGCCAGCAGTGGGAAAGTTAACACTGAAGCTTTCTTT